Following are 29 T cell receptor beta chains from one sample sequenced in a study of spatial heterogeneity in lung cancer. As for time point: blood at routine non-recurrence follow-up after resection. Whole RNA obtained from tumor, nontumor lung or frozen PBMC underwent sequencing without sorting. TCRdb redid the calling of the 5' RACE reads with MiXCR, one entry per CDR3 protein. The top ten hold approximately 20% of the sample, which has 20,000 to 30,000 distinct CDR3 sequences, approximately 6% seen once. The source material was PBMCs, sampled at follow-up. These receptors were collected from a male donor with early-stage non-small cell lung cancer.

At least ten counts were recorded for this clonotype. The chain carries TRBV7-2 and TRBJ1-2; 7 nucleotides match TRBD1. This CDR3 is 14 amino acids long. In germline, CDR1 is SGHTA, CDR2 FQGNSA. V dropped 5 bases and J dropped 6; count of bases not matched to a gene: 9. CDR3 DNA sequence: TGTGCCAGCAGCCCCCGACAGGGAATACATGGCTACACCTTC. The encoded protein is CASSPRQGIHGYTF.

This clonotype has a count of ten or more. The CDR3 is CAWGTGPLSQFF. In DNA, the CDR3 is TGTGCCTGGGGGACCGGGCCACTTTCACAGTTCTTC. The chain combines TRBV30 with TRBJ2-1; the D call may be TRBD1 or TRBD2 (5 bases each). The length of the CDR3 is 12 residues. From germline, CDR1 is GTSNPN and CDR2 SVGIG (reference sequence). Trimming took 5 bases from V and 13 from J, leaving 18 bases between them.

This clonotype appeared many times. This chain connects TRBV9 to TRBJ2-1, with D possibly matching TRBD2 (5 bases). Germline lookup yields CDR1 SGDLS and CDR2 YYNGEE. V was trimmed by 3 bases and J by 3 bases, leaving 7 bases between them. The CDR3 length is 13 residues. Here the CDR3 DNA reads TGTGCCAGCAGCGCGACTATCTACAATGAGCAGTTCTTC. It yields the protein CASSATIYNEQFF.

This clonotype was counted a few times. The rearrangement joins TRBV5-1 to TRBJ2-5; 8 bases agree with TRBD1. Losses at the gene ends were 1 base for V and 5 bases for J; bases not matched to a gene: 1. The CDR3 consists of 13 residues. The germline V gene has CDR1 SGHRS and CDR2 YFSETQ. CDR3 nucleotides: TGCGCCAGCAGCTTGAACAGGGGGGAGACCCAGTACTTC. Protein: CASSLNRGETQYF.

This clonotype was seen ten or more times. DNA for the CDR3: TGCGCCAGCAGCTTCGCATGGCAGGAGGCAGATACGCAGTATTTT. The encoded protein is CASSFAWQEADTQYF. This chain connects TRBV5-1 to TRBJ2-3; D perhaps matches TRBD2 (5 bases). CDR1 is SGHRS, CDR2 YFSETQ, per germline. The V end lost 2 bases, the J end lost 4 bases, and 14 bases lay between the germline ends. The CDR3 covers 15 residues. Looking up the rest from reference TRBV5-1 and TRBJ2-3 gives the full variable domain: KAGVTQTPRYLIKTRGQQVTLSCSPISGHRSVSWYQQTPGQGLQFLFEYFSETQRNKGNFPGRFSGRQFSNSRSEMNVSTLELGDSALYLCASSFAWQEADTQYFGPGTRLTVL.

This clonotype was recorded many times. The V gene is TRBV7-3, the J gene TRBJ1-6; TRBD1 is a possible D gene (5 bases). V lost 2 bases to trimming and J lost 7 bases, with 15 bases between them. CDR1 and CDR2 (germline): SGHTA, FQGTGA. This CDR3 spans 16 amino acids. CDR3: CASSLQGTKLNSPLHF. In DNA form, the CDR3 reads TGTGCCAGCAGCTTACAAGGGACTAAGCTGAATTCACCCCTCCACTTT.

This clonotype was observed many times. The V call is TRBV27, the J call TRBJ1-5; D possibly corresponds to TRBD1 (5 bases). This CDR3 has 14 amino acids. Germline CDR1 and CDR2: MNHEY and SMNVEV (reference sequence). The V end lost 7 bases, the J end lost 1 base, and 11 bases lay between the germline ends. The CDR3 region is CASKDTLSNQPQHF. The CDR3 coding sequence is TGTGCCAGCAAGGACACCTTGAGCAATCAGCCCCAGCATTTT.

This clonotype showed up many times. The chain uses TRBV18 and TRBJ1-5, with D possibly being TRBD1 (5 bases). The V end lost 3 bases, the J end lost 2 bases, and 11 bases lay between the germline ends. Germline V gene data show CDR1 as KGHSH and CDR2 as LQKENI. CDR3 size: 15 residues. Here the CDR3 reads CASSPEGLGNQPQHF. The CDR3 DNA sequence: TGTGCCAGCTCACCGGAGGGGCTAGGCAATCAGCCCCAGCATTTT. The full variable domain, with the rest looked up from reference TRBV18 and TRBJ1-5, is NAGVMQNPRHLVRRRGQEARLRCSPMKGHSHVYWYRQLPEEGLKFMVYLQKENIIDESGMPKERFSAEFPKEGPSILRIQQVVRGDSAAYFCASSPEGLGNQPQHFGDGTRLSIL.

This clonotype appeared many times. V is TRBV28 and J is TRBJ1-1, with D perhaps TRBD1 (5 bases). The CDR3 length is 15 residues. Germline-derived CDR1 and CDR2 are MDHEN and SYDVKM. Trimming pared 1 base from V and 0 bases from J, leaving 9 bases between. The CDR3 nucleotides read TGTGCCAGCAGTTTATACGGGGCAATGAACACTGAAGCTTTCTTT. Translating gives CASSLYGAMNTEAFF.

This clonotype was observed many times. The gene calls are TRBV19 and TRBJ2-3; 7 nucleotides align to TRBD2. CDR3 size: 15 residues. The V and J ends lost 3 bases and 0 bases, in that order; junction bases with no gene match: 3. From germline, CDR1 is LNHDA and CDR2 SQIVND (reference sequence). The CDR3 bases are TGTGCCAGTAGTATCCGCGGGGGTAGCACAGATACGCAGTATTTT. Its protein product is CASSIRGGSTDTQYF.

This clonotype occurred many times. The V gene is TRBV12-3 or TRBV12-4, the J gene TRBJ1-1; 7 bases match TRBD1. The CDR3 is made up of 12 amino acids. V lost 6 bases, J lost 12 bases, and 10 bases stayed unmatched. CDR3: CASSLTTGRSFF. CDR3 DNA sequence: TGTGCCAGCAGCCTAACGACAGGGAGGTCTTTCTTT.

Ten or more counts support this clonotype. The chain joins TRBV7-2 to TRBJ2-1, with TRBD2 identical over 10 bases. Unmatched junction bases numbered 11, after V lost 5 bases and J lost 7 bases. CDR1 and CDR2 (germline): SGHTA, FQGNSA. The CDR3 is made up of 16 amino acids. This chain's CDR3 is CASSPWGSGGLNEQFF. The CDR3 nucleotides read TGTGCCAGCAGCCCCTGGGGTAGCGGGGGGCTAAATGAGCAGTTCTTC.

This clonotype was counted ten times or more. This chain connects TRBV20-1 to TRBJ1-6; TRBD1 matches 12 bases. CDR1 is DFQATT and CDR2 is SNEGSKA in the germline V gene (reference sequence). The CDR3 covers 18 residues. The trim removed 6 bases at V and 7 bases at J, leaving 16 bases unmatched. CDR3 residues: CSARRDRGLYLANSPLHF. The CDR3 DNA is TGCAGTGCCAGACGGGACAGGGGGCTATATCTGGCCAATTCACCCCTCCACTTT.

In this sample, this clonotype turned up many times. The chain has TRBV7-2 and TRBJ2-2, with no clear D. Germline lookup yields CDR1 SGHTA and CDR2 FQGNSA. V gave up 4 bases and J gave up 5 bases, with 8 bases separating them. The CDR3 covers 13 residues. Here the CDR3 DNA reads TGTGCCAGCAGCTGGACCCCTACCGGGGAGCTGTTTTTT. It encodes CASSWTPTGELFF.

The J gene is TRBJ2-3, the V gene TRBV5-4, with TRBD2 identical over 10 bases. This CDR3 contains 15 residues. The V and J ends lost 2 bases and 5 bases, in that order; junction bases with no gene match: 5. Germline V CDR1 and CDR2: SGHNT, YYREEE (reference sequence). The CDR3 DNA follows: TGTGCCAGCAGCTTAGCGGGAGGGCTGGGAGATACGCAGTATTTT. Amino acid sequence: CASSLAGGLGDTQYF.

This clonotype occurred many times. The chain couples TRBV25-1 to TRBJ2-7, with D maybe TRBD2 (5 bases). Germline V gives CDR1 MGHDK, CDR2 SYGVNS. With 5 bases removed from V and 4 bases from J, the gap between germline ends came to 18 bases. This CDR3 comprises 15 residues. CDR3 residues: CASSPGLIGNYEQYF. The CDR3 region has the DNA TGTGCCAGCAGTCCCGGACTCATTGGGAATTACGAGCAGTACTTC.

This clonotype was counted many times. The rearrangement uses TRBV28 and TRBJ1-2; 8 nucleotides match TRBD1. The CDR3 runs 13 residues. Germline lookup yields CDR1 MDHEN and CDR2 SYDVKM. V lost 5 bases and J lost 4; bases outside the gene matches: 3. The chain's CDR3 is CASSTGGVYGYTF. The CDR3 bases are TGTGCCAGCAGTACAGGGGGTGTCTATGGCTACACCTTC.

This clonotype was counted ten times or more. The gene calls are TRBV7-9 and TRBJ2-1; D unclear. V lost 5 bases and J lost 7, with 9 bases in between. Germline V CDR1 and CDR2: SEHNR, FQNEAQ (reference sequence). This CDR3 comprises 12 residues. This chain's CDR3 is CASSAGGNEQFF. CDR3 in DNA: TGTGCCAGCAGCGCCGGTGGGAATGAGCAGTTCTTC.

This clonotype was seen many times. J is TRBJ2-1 and V is TRBV20-1; no definite D call. V was shortened by 6 bases and J by 5 bases, with 8 bases between the two germline ends. This CDR3 contains 11 residues. Germline V lookup: CDR1 DFQATT, CDR2 SNEGSKA (reference sequence). CDR3 amino acids: CSAAPHNEQFF. The CDR3 DNA reads as TGCAGTGCAGCCCCCCACAATGAGCAGTTCTTC.

The genes are TRBV11-2 and TRBJ2-7; TRBD2 agrees at 8 bases. The CDR3 has 16 residues. In germline, CDR1 is SGHAT, CDR2 FQNNGV. The ends lost 0 bases at V and 3 bases at J; junction bases unmatched: 7. CDR3 bases: TGTGCCAGCAGCTTAGATCTTACTAGCGGACTCTACGAGCAGTACTTC. Its translation: CASSLDLTSGLYEQYF.

This clonotype was counted many times. The genes are TRBV27 and TRBJ2-1; perhaps TRBD2 as D (6 bases). The V end was cut by 4 bases, the J end by 2 bases, with 12 bases between. Germline V CDR1 and CDR2: MNHEY, SMNVEV (reference sequence). This CDR3 region has 15 residues. The CDR3 protein is CASSSWDSTYNEQFF. CDR3 DNA: TGTGCCAGCAGTTCGTGGGACTCAACCTACAATGAGCAGTTCTTC.

This clonotype was seen a handful of times. The chain has TRBV20-1 and TRBJ2-3; 10 nucleotides align to TRBD2. V lost 5 bases, J lost 4 bases, and 6 bases stayed unmatched. The CDR3 is made up of 14 amino acids. Per germline, CDR1 DFQATT and CDR2 SNEGSKA (reference sequence). The DNA of the CDR3 is TGCAGTGCTTCTAGCGGGGGCAGGGCAGATACGCAGTATTTT. It encodes CSASSGGRADTQYF.

This clonotype came up many times. The CDR3 DNA is TGTGCCAGCAGTTCTCTAGCGGGAGTTCTATACGAGCAGTACGTC. Translated, it gives CASSSLAGVLYEQYV. The rearrangement links TRBV6-6 to TRBJ2-7, with 10 nucleotides matching TRBD2. V was pared by 4 bases and J by 4 bases, with 7 bases of the junction left unmatched. CDR3 length: 15 residues. The germline V gene encodes CDR1 MNHNY and CDR2 SVGAGI (reference sequence).

This clonotype showed up many times. This chain uses TRBV4-3 with TRBJ2-1, with D possibly being TRBD1 or TRBD2 (5 bases each). CDR1 LGHNA and CDR2 YSLEER come from the germline V gene. This CDR3 spans 18 amino acids. The V end was cut by 0 bases, the J end by 0 bases, with 15 bases between. DNA for the CDR3: TGCGCCAGCAGCCAAGATGGGTTGGGGGTACACTCCTACAATGAGCAGTTCTTC. The encoded protein is CASSQDGLGVHSYNEQFF.

This clonotype was seen ten or more times. V and J are TRBV14 and TRBJ2-1; the D gene is possibly TRBD2 (5 bases). The V end lost 5 bases, the J end lost 6 bases, and 17 bases lay between the germline ends. The CDR3 sequence is 15 residues long. The germline V gene has CDR1 SGHDN and CDR2 FVKESK. The CDR3 sequence is CASSTSGGTFNEQFF. The CDR3 bases are TGTGCCAGCAGCACGAGCGGAGGCACATTCAATGAGCAGTTCTTC. The full variable domain, completed using reference TRBV14 and TRBJ2-1, is EAGVTQFPSHSVIEKGQTVTLRCDPISGHDNLYWYRRVMGKEIKFLLHFVKESKQDESGMPNNRFLAERTGGTYSTLKVQPAELEDSGVYFCASSTSGGTFNEQFFGPGTRLTVL.

This clonotype was detected many times. The chain has TRBV12-3 or TRBV12-4 and TRBJ1-2; D unclear. Trimming removed 7 bases from V and 6 bases from J, with 15 bases in between. This CDR3 has 13 amino acids. The CDR3 is CASTPLRGDGYTF. The DNA for the CDR3 is TGTGCCAGCACCCCCCTGCGGGGTGATGGCTACACCTTC.

The chain is built from TRBV7-2 and TRBJ1-1, with TRBD1 matching over 7 bases. The CDR3 contains 13 residues. J was trimmed by 7 bases and V by 5 bases; bases with no gene match: 7. Per the germline V gene, CDR1 is SGHTA and CDR2 is FQGNSA. The CDR3: CASSNYRDSEAFF. The CDR3, as DNA: TGTGCCAGCAGCAATTACCGGGACAGTGAAGCTTTCTTT.

Turning to this clonotype: Because it lacks the conserved phenylalanine or tryptophan at the end, this CDR3 is likely a read error. The chain recombines TRBV5-1 with TRBJ1-1; 7 bases match TRBD1. J gave up 3 bases and V 4 bases, and 3 bases lay outside the gene matches. The CDR3 extends over 13 amino acids. CDR1 and CDR2 (germline): SGHRS, YFSETQ. The CDR3 protein is CASSPQGDTEAFS. The CDR3 nucleotides read TGCGCCAGCAGCCCCCAGGGGGACACTGAAGCTTTCTCT.

This clonotype was recorded a few times. V usage is TRBV11-2 and J usage is TRBJ2-1; TRBD1 agrees at 9 bases. Germline lookup yields CDR1 SGHAT and CDR2 FQNNGV. CDR3 size: 15 residues. The V gene end was trimmed by 6 bases and the J gene end by 4 bases; junction bases not matched to a gene: 7. Here the CDR3 reads CASRTYRGQYNEQFF. Written as DNA, the CDR3 is TGTGCCAGCAGAACTTACAGGGGGCAGTACAATGAGCAGTTCTTC. Full variable domain (outside the CDR3, taken from reference TRBV11-2 and TRBJ2-1): EAGVAQSPRYKIIEKRQSVAFWCNPISGHATLYWYQQILGQGPKLLIQFQNNGVVDDSQLPKDRFSAERLKGVDSTLKIQPAKLEDSAVYLCASRTYRGQYNEQFFGPGTRLTVL.